This T cell receptor beta chain emerged from a study of control samples from healthy donors and cancer patients. Germline loops: CDR1 SSHAT, CDR2 FNYEAQ (reference sequence). The CDR3 has 16 residues. Trimming left V 1 base short and J 4 bases short, with 16 bases between. TCRdb's table, derived via immunoSEQ multiplex PCR, lists solely in-frame clones and lacks some. The sample lists 150,000 to 200,000 clones, roughly 92% occurring once. Sequenced material: blood. This receptor was obtained from a man younger than 40 in good health. V gene TRBV7-7 combines with J gene TRBJ2-5, with D perhaps matching TRBD1 (5 bases). CDR3 in amino acids: CASSLGFGQGGETQYF. The CDR3 DNA reads as TGTGCCAGCAGCTTAGGGTTTGGGCAGGGTGGAGAGACCCAGTACTTC.